This paragraph covers one T cell receptor (beta chain) sequence. The entry originates in a study of T cells in Graves' hyperthyroidism and ophthalmopathy. Template material for amplifying TCR beta CDR3 regions consisted of RNA transcripts. HTBI primers were used for first-round RT-PCR of the TCR CDR3. A single record per CDR3 protein comes from TCRdb applying MiXCR to the multiplex PCR reads. The sample consists of about 400,000 distinct CDR3 sequences, 20% to 25% of them appearing once. The TCR was taken from a man aged 50 or older with Graves' hyperthyroidism. The specimen was blood.

The CDR3 loop is CASGDRTYGYTF. CDR3 coding DNA: TGCGCCAGCGGGGACAGAACCTATGGCTACACCTTC. The chain uses TRBV10-1 and TRBJ1-2; 7 positions agree with TRBD1. The trim removed 8 bases at V and 4 bases at J, leaving 4 bases unmatched. Germline CDR1 WNHNN, CDR2 SYGVQD (reference sequence). There are 12 residues in the CDR3.